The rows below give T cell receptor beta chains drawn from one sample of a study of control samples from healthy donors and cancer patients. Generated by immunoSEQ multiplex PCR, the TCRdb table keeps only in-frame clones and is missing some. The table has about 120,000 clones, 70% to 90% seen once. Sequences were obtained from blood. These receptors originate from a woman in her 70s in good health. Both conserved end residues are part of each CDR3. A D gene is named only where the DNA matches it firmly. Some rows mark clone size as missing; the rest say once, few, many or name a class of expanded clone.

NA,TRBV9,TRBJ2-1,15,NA,CASSVVSGAYNEQFF,TGTGCCAGCAGCGTAGTCTCAGGGGCATACAATGAGCAGTTCTTC
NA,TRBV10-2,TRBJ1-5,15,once,CASSGEAVYASPQHF,TGCGCCAGCAGTGGTGAGGCCGTTTACGCCTCGCCCCAGCATTTT
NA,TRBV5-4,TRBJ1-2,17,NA,CASSLDRAQKINYGYTF,TGTGCCAGCAGCTTGGACAGGGCGCAGAAAATTAACTATGGCTACACCTTC
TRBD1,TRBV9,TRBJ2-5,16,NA,CASSERRGGVRETQYF,TGTGCCAGCAGCGAACGACGAGGGGGCGTGAGAGAGACCCAGTACTTC
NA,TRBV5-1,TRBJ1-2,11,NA,CASSSGPGYTF,TGCGCCAGCAGCTCGGGACCGGGCTACACCTTC
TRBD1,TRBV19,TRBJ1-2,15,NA,CASSIARQGIYGYTF,TGTGCCAGTAGTATAGCCCGACAGGGGATCTATGGCTACACCTTC
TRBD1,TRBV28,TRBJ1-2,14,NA,CASSFGDRGRGYTF,TGTGCCAGCAGTTTTGGGGACAGGGGGCGTGGCTACACCTTC
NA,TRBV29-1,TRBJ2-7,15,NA,CSVDIRQGASYEQYF,TGCAGCGTTGATATTCGCCAGGGAGCATCCTACGAGCAGTACTTC
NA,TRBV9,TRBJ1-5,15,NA,CVSSVGQGGYQPQHF,TGTGTCAGCAGCGTGGGCCAGGGTGGATATCAGCCCCAGCATTTT
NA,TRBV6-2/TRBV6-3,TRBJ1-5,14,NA,CASSYTSSNQPQHF,TGTGCCAGCAGTTACACCTCGAGTAATCAGCCCCAGCATTTT
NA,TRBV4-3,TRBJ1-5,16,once,CASSPGQSTLNQPQHF,TGCGCCAGCAGCCCTGGACAGTCGACGCTCAATCAGCCCCAGCATTTT
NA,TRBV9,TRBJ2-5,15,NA,CASSVWSRPQETQYF,TGTGCCAGCAGCGTATGGTCCCGACCCCAAGAGACCCAGTACTTC
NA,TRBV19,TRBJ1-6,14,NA,CASGTLTNNSPLHF,TGTGCCAGTGGTACACTTACTAATAATTCACCCCTCCACTTT
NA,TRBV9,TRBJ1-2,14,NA,CASSPLPESYGYTF,TGTGCCAGCAGCCCACTTCCGGAATCTTATGGCTACACCTTC
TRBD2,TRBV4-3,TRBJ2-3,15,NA,CASSRTAGASGTQYF,TGCGCCAGCAGCCGGACAGCGGGGGCCTCAGGTACGCAGTATTTT
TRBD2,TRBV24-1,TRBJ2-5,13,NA,CATSGGGGETQYF,TGTGCCACCAGTGGGGGGGGAGGAGAGACCCAGTACTTC
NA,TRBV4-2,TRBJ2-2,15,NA,CASSQERRGVGELFF,TGTGCCAGCAGCCAAGAGCGGAGGGGGGTTGGGGAGCTGTTTTTT
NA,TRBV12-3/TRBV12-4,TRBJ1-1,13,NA,CASSNGQYTEAFF,TGTGCCAGCTCAAATGGGCAGTACACTGAAGCTTTCTTT
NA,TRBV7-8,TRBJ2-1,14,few,CASSPRFVENEQFF,TGTGCCAGCAGCCCGAGGTTTGTAGAGAATGAGCAGTTCTTC
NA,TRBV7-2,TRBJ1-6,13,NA,CASSSNRNSPLHF,TGTGCCAGCAGCTCAAATCGAAATTCACCCCTCCACTTT
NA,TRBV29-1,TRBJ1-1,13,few,CSVAGQLNTEAFF,TGCAGCGTCGCGGGCCAGTTGAACACTGAAGCTTTCTTT
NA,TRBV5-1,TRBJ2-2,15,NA,CASSWRDGDTGELFF,TGCGCCAGCAGCTGGAGGGACGGAGACACCGGGGAGCTGTTTTTT
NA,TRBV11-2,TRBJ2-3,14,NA,CASSSGQSTDTQYF,TGTGCCAGCAGCTCCGGACAGAGCACAGATACGCAGTATTTT
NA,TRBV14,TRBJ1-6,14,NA,CASSIRGLNSPLHF,TGTGCCAGCAGCATAAGGGGCCTGAATTCACCCCTCCACTTT
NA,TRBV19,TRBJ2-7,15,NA,CASSMGVGEAYEQYF,TGTGCCAGTAGTATGGGGGTTGGAGAAGCCTACGAGCAGTACTTC
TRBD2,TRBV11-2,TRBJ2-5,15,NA,CASSKLAGGLETQYF,TGTGCCAGCAGCAAACTAGCGGGGGGGCTTGAGACCCAGTACTTC
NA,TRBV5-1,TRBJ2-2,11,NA,CASSPDRELFF,TGCGCCAGCAGCCCGGACAGGGAGCTGTTTTTT
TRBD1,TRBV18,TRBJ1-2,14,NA,CASSKTGQKDGYTF,TGTGCCAGCTCAAAAACGGGACAGAAAGATGGCTACACCTTC
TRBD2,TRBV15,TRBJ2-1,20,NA,CATSRDVGGSGASSYNEQFF,TGTGCCACCAGCAGAGATGTGGGGGGTAGCGGGGCGAGCTCCTACAATGAGCAGTTCTTC
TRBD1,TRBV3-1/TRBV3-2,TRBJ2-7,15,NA,CASSQGQGSSYEQYF,TGTGCCAGCAGCCAAGGACAGGGAAGCTCCTACGAGCAGTACTTC
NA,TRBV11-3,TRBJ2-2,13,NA,CASSLVFPGELFF,TGTGCCAGCAGCTTAGTTTTTCCCGGGGAGCTGTTTTTT
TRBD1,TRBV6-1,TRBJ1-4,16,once,CASSEDSQGANEKLFF,TGTGCCAGCAGTGAGGACTCCCAGGGGGCTAATGAAAAACTGTTTTTT
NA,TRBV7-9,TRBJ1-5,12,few,CASSWGDQPQHF,TGTGCCAGCAGCTGGGGGGATCAGCCCCAGCATTTT
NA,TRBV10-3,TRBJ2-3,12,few,CAIRRLADTQYF,TGTGCCATCAGGAGACTCGCAGATACGCAGTATTTT
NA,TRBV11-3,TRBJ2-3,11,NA,CASSLGDTQYF,TGTGCCAGCAGCTTGGGGGATACGCAGTATTTT
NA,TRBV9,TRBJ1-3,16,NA,CASSVVAGTSGNTIYF,TGTGCCAGCAGCGTAGTGGCGGGAACTTCAGGAAACACCATATATTTT
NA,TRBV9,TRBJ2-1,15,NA,CASSVVGSLDYEQFF,TGTGCCAGCAGCGTAGTTGGTAGTCTAGACTATGAGCAGTTCTTC
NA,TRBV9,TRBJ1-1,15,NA,CASSVGGNLNTEAFF,TGTGCCAGCAGCGTAGGTGGCAACCTTAACACTGAAGCTTTCTTT